The T cell receptor beta chain under discussion was sequenced for a study of radiotherapy plus CTLA-4 blockade in lung cancer. Overall study: Disease control was seen in approximately 29% of patients, objective responses in 18%. Study results and caveats: According to reports, early shifts in blood T cell clones, alongside interferon-beta, forecast response most accurately.

Each patient with chemo-refractory metastatic non-small-cell lung cancer was treated with focal radiation plus CTLA-4 blockade using ipilimumab. Assay: immunoSEQ multiplex PCR; the TCRdb copy retains only in-frame clones and omits some. Of 50,000 to 60,000 clones listed, roughly four fifths are singletons. The CDR3 has 19 residues. Germline trimming cut 5 bases from V and 0 bases from J; bases unmatched to any gene: 16. The germline V gene encodes CDR1 PRHDT and CDR2 FYEKMQ (reference sequence). A note on this clone: Its specificity is unknown.

This clonotype was obtained from a human donor with non-small cell lung cancer who had a complete response to radiotherapy plus ipilimumab. Here the sequenced sample was peripheral blood, taken from a patient treated with radiotherapy plus ipilimumab. The rearrangement uses TRBV13 and TRBJ1-5, with 7 bases aligning to TRBD1. This chain's CDR3 is CASSITRGAGTYSNQPQHF. The CDR3 region has the DNA TGTGCCAGCAGCATAACCAGGGGGGCCGGGACCTATAGCAATCAGCCCCAGCATTTT.